This T cell receptor beta chain emerged from a study of OX40 agonist ivuxolimab in advanced cancers. Study conclusions and caveats: At 0.1 to 3.0 mg/kg and by week 6, CD4+ and CD8+ T cells in the blood had expanded clonally.

CDR1 and CDR2 from the germline V gene are GTSNPN and SVGIG (reference sequence). Trimming pared 1 base from V and 7 bases from J, leaving 7 bases between. The CDR3 extends over 11 amino acids. This clone was found a few times. Its antigen is currently unknown. Assay used: immunoSEQ multiplex PCR; TCRdb lists only in-frame clones, some missing. This sample has 100,000 to 120,000 clones, with more than 70% found just once. The chain links TRBV30 to TRBJ1-1; D remains ambiguous. This receptor was identified in an adult with an advanced solid tumor such as melanoma, head and neck, liver or kidney cancer. Here the sequenced sample was CD4+ or CD8+ T cells sorted from blood, taken in a trial of the OX40 agonist ivuxolimab. Here the CDR3 reads CAWSDVSEAFF. In DNA, the CDR3 is TGTGCCTGGAGTGATGTCAGTGAAGCTTTCTTT.